One and the same sample provided the 20 T cell receptor beta chains below, sequenced in a study of CD8 T cells in Susac syndrome. Reverse transcription of roughly 0.45 to 1 ug RNA was carried out with random hexamers. TCRdb recomputed calls from the immunoSEQ multiplex PCR reads with MiXCR, one row per CDR3 protein. The sample holds some 120,000 distinct CDR3 sequences; 85% to 95% are singletons and the top ten take approximately 0.31%. The specimen was CD8+ T cells from PBMCs. The receptors shown here come from a human donor with multiple sclerosis.

The chain recombines TRBV9 with TRBJ1-2; D is unclear. The germline V gene has CDR1 SGDLS and CDR2 YYNGEE. Between the trimmed V and J ends, which lost 2 bases and 4 bases, there was a span of 6 bases. The CDR3 has 12 residues. The CDR3 sequence: CASSVPAYGYTF. The CDR3 DNA reads as TGTGCCAGCAGCGTCCCAGCCTATGGCTACACCTTC. Full variable domain (rest looked up from reference TRBV9 and TRBJ1-2): DSGVTQTPKHLITATGQRVTLRCSPRSGDLSVYWYQQSLDQGLQFLIQYYNGEERAKGNILERFSAQQFPDLHSELNLSSLELGDSALYFCASSVPAYGYTFGSGTRLTVV.

V usage is TRBV19 and J usage is TRBJ2-1; TRBD1 aligns across 10 bases. Germline V gene sequence: CDR1 LNHDA, CDR2 SQIVND (reference sequence). Trimming at V came to 3 bases and at J to 8 bases, leaving 7 bases not matched to a gene. CDR3 size: 15 residues. CDR3 DNA: TGTGCCAGTAGTATGACGGACAGGGGGGTGTATGAGCAGTTCTTC. Protein product: CASSMTDRGVYEQFF.

This sequence joins TRBV11-3 and TRBJ1-1; D perhaps matches TRBD1 (5 bases). Per germline, CDR1 SGHNT and CDR2 YENEEA. Trimming removed 5 bases from V and 0 bases from J, with 19 bases in between. The CDR3 consists of 17 residues. CDR3: CASSGTSEESMNTEAFF. Written as DNA, the CDR3 is TGTGCCAGCAGCGGGACCTCCGAAGAGTCTATGAACACTGAAGCTTTCTTT.

V is TRBV7-8 and J is TRBJ1-1, with a tentative D call TRBD1 (6 bases). V was cut by 4 bases and J by 8 bases, with 17 bases left in between. Germline CDR1 is SGHVS and CDR2 is FQNEAQ. This CDR3 has 14 residues. In DNA form, the CDR3 reads TGTGCCAGCAGCTCCCTCCTTACAGGGCCAGAAGCTTTCTTT. The encoded protein is CASSSLLTGPEAFF.

The chain carries TRBV12-3 or TRBV12-4 and TRBJ1-1; D uncertain. V shed 3 bases and J shed 1 base, with 6 bases lying between them. CDR3 length equals 13 residues. The CDR3 DNA reads TGTGCCAGCAGTTTCCTTGCGAACACTGAAGCTTTCTTT. Residues: CASSFLANTEAFF.

The V gene is TRBV28, the J gene TRBJ2-5, with 7 bases identical to TRBD2. The J segment lost 2 bases and the V segment lost 8 bases, leaving 8 bases of the junction unmatched. Germline lookup yields CDR1 MDHEN and CDR2 SYDVKM. CDR3 size: 14 residues. CDR3 DNA: TGTGCCAGCGGTTCCCCGGGAGGTCAAGAGACCCAGTACTTC. This encodes CASGSPGGQETQYF. Complete variable domain (other parts from reference TRBV28 and TRBJ2-5): DVKVTQSSRYLVKRTGEKVFLECVQDMDHENMFWYRQDPGLGLRLIYFSYDVKMKEKGDIPEGYSVSREKKERFSLILESASTNQTSMYLCASGSPGGQETQYFGPGTRLLVL.

The chain carries TRBV28 and TRBJ1-2; 7 nucleotides match TRBD1. The trim removed 0 bases at V and 2 bases at J, leaving 15 bases unmatched. CDR1 and CDR2 from the germline V gene are MDHEN and SYDVKM. The CDR3 is 19 residues long. The CDR3 nucleotides read TGTGCCAGCAGTTTATGGCCCGACTCAGGGGGGAGCGCCAACTATGGCTACACCTTC. Encoded protein: CASSLWPDSGGSANYGYTF.

This clonotype has just a few counts. The chain combines TRBV7-9 with TRBJ2-2, with TRBD1 matching over 8 bases. The CDR3 contains 15 residues. Looked up from germline, CDR1 is SEHNR and CDR2 is FQNEAQ (reference sequence). The V gene end was trimmed by 4 bases and the J gene end by 6 bases; junction bases not matched to a gene: 7. CDR3 region: CASSSDRGSAGELFF. The CDR3 DNA reads TGTGCCAGCAGCTCCGACAGGGGAAGCGCCGGGGAGCTGTTTTTT.

The chain employs TRBV7-6 and TRBJ2-1; weak D call: TRBD2 (6 bases). Germline V gene lookup returns CDR1 SGHVS and CDR2 FNYEAQ. V was clipped by 4 bases and J by 7 bases, with 14 bases between them. This CDR3 region has 14 residues. CDR3 sequence (DNA): TGTGCCAGCAGCTCCTCCGGGACTGGAAATGAGCAGTTCTTC. It translates to CASSSSGTGNEQFF.

The chain recombines TRBV14 with TRBJ1-3; TRBD1 might be the D (5 bases). Germline CDR1 SGHDN, CDR2 FVKESK. V lost 4 bases to trimming and J lost 2 bases, with 9 bases between them. The CDR3 extends over 14 amino acids. The CDR3 here is CASSRGAAGNTIYF. As DNA, the CDR3 is TGTGCCAGCAGCCGAGGGGCGGCTGGAAACACCATATATTTT.

The J gene is TRBJ2-2, the V gene TRBV4-1, with D perhaps matching TRBD1 (6 bases). The V end was cut by 4 bases, the J end by 5 bases, with 11 bases between. In germline, CDR1 is MGHRA, CDR2 YSYEKL. The CDR3 has 14 residues. CDR3 in DNA: TGCGCCAGCAGCCCTCTACAGGGAACCGGGGAGCTGTTTTTT. Translating it yields CASSPLQGTGELFF.

The chain uses TRBV30 and TRBJ1-2; 8 bases match TRBD1. The germline V gene has CDR1 GTSNPN and CDR2 SVGIG (reference sequence). The V segment lost 3 bases and the J segment 4 bases; nucleotides outside the gene matches: 10. The CDR3 length is 15 residues. CDR3: CAWSPRSQGAYGYTF. Here the CDR3 DNA reads TGTGCCTGGAGCCCCCGGAGCCAGGGGGCCTATGGCTACACCTTC.

The chain links TRBV19 to TRBJ2-7; TRBD1 aligns across 9 bases. Unmatched junction bases numbered 5, after V lost 1 base and J lost 7 bases. This CDR3 contains 14 residues. CDR1 and CDR2 (germline): LNHDA, SQIVND (reference sequence). The CDR3 DNA follows: TGTGCCAGTAGTATAGCACACAGGGGGCATGAGCAGTACGTC. Protein: CASSIAHRGHEQYV.

The CDR3, as DNA: TGTGCCAGCAGGGGGAGTGAGGGCCCTGGGACCTACAATGAGCAGTTCTTC. It is translated as CASRGSEGPGTYNEQFF. This chain links TRBV2 with TRBJ2-1; TRBD2 is a possible D gene (5 bases). Germline CDR1 is SNHLY and CDR2 is FYNNEI. V was shortened by 6 bases and J by 2 bases, with 20 bases between the two germline ends. CDR3 length: 17 residues. Combining the CDR3 with reference TRBV2 and TRBJ2-1 gives the whole variable domain EPEVTQTPSHQVTQMGQEVILRCVPISNHLYFYWYRQILGQKVEFLVSFYNNEISEKSEIFDDQFSVERPDGSNFTLKIRSTKLEDSAMYFCASRGSEGPGTYNEQFFGPGTRLTVL.

This rearrangement joins TRBV10-3 to TRBJ1-5; possible D gene TRBD1, 6 bases. The ends were cut back, 6 bases at V and 5 bases at J, with 17 bases in the middle. The germline gives CDR1 ENHRY, CDR2 SYGVKD. The CDR3 loop spans 15 amino acids. The DNA for the CDR3 is TGTGCCATCAGAACCGACGGACAGAGAGATCAGCCCCAGCATTTT. Translation: CAIRTDGQRDQPQHF.

This chain connects TRBV4-1 to TRBJ2-7, with TRBD1 matching 7 bases. The CDR3 is made up of 14 amino acids. V dropped 2 bases and J dropped 2; count of bases not matched to a gene: 3. Germline CDR1 MGHRA, CDR2 YSYEKL. The CDR3 region has the DNA TGCGCCAGCAGCCAACGTCAGGGGGCCTACGAGCAGTACGTC. Encoded protein: CASSQRQGAYEQYV.

The chain is built from TRBV29-1 and TRBJ1-1, with 12 bases lining up with TRBD1. This CDR3 spans 18 amino acids. Germline CDR1 SQVTM, CDR2 ANQGSEA. The trim removed 3 bases at V and 5 bases at J, leaving 16 bases unmatched. The CDR3 nucleotides are TGCAGCGTTGATGGGTTTTTGGGACAGGGGGCAGATCTGACTGAAGCTTTCTTT. Protein sequence: CSVDGFLGQGADLTEAFF.

In this sample, this clonotype turned up once. This chain links TRBV7-8 with TRBJ2-1; 7 bases agree with TRBD2. CDR1 and CDR2 from the germline V gene are SGHVS and FQNEAQ. The V segment lost 5 bases and the J segment 3 bases; nucleotides outside the gene matches: 7. The CDR3 is 15 amino acids. The CDR3 protein is CASSLRDYLYNEQFF. The CDR3 coding sequence is TGTGCCAGCAGCCTCCGGGACTACCTCTACAATGAGCAGTTCTTC.

The chain has TRBV9 and TRBJ1-2, with TRBD1 as a possible D gene (5 bases). V shed 0 bases and J shed 0 bases, with 9 bases lying between them. Germline V gene data show CDR1 as SGDLS and CDR2 as YYNGEE. This CDR3 comprises 15 residues. CDR3 sequence: CASSVDRGANYGYTF. CDR3 sequence (DNA): TGTGCCAGCAGCGTAGATAGGGGAGCTAACTATGGCTACACCTTC.

V and J are TRBV2 and TRBJ2-2, with D hard to call. The CDR3 extends over 11 amino acids. Germline lookup yields CDR1 SNHLY and CDR2 FYNNEI. V lost 3 bases, J lost 7 bases, and 3 bases lay in between. As DNA, the CDR3 is TGTGCCAGCAGTGATGGCGGGGAGCTGTTTTTT. Translation: CASSDGGELFF.